This T cell receptor beta chain was observed in a study of CXCR3-negative and CXCR3-positive naive CD8 T cells. Findings of the study overall: Naive CXCR3-positive and CXCR3-negative cells shared similar TRBV-TRBJ usage, unlike memory cells. Naive cells positive for CXCR3 carried more hydrophobic TRB CDR3s than CXCR3-negative ones.

The authors made the TRB cDNA libraries by 5' RACE using UMI labels. After re-calling the 5' RACE reads, TCRdb lists one entry per CDR3 protein, DNA absent. Recorded here are over 70,000 distinct CDR3 sequences; the top ten clones represent almost 0.55%. Each CD8+ T cell subset was flow-sorted in triplicate. Every sort contained 300,000 cells. This CDR3 region has 12 residues. Germline values: CDR1 SQVTM, CDR2 ANQGSEA. Concerning this clonotype itself: The antigen is not known.

The sample taken for sequencing was naive CXCR3+ CD8+ T cells from blood. This sample's subset: CD45RO-CCR7+CD27+CD95- naive CD8+ T cells expressing CXCR3 (TNR3+). The receptor was derived from a human donor in good health. Some clones in this sample may be carry-over from other donors' samples. V is TRBV29-1 and J is TRBJ2-5. The CDR3 sequence is CSVEQIQETQYF.